This T cell receptor beta chain appears in the sequencing data of a study of OX40 agonist ivuxolimab in advanced cancers. Using immunoSEQ multiplex PCR, the repertoire was profiled, and TCRdb retains in-frame clones only, with some absent. Here the sample spans 90,000 to 150,000 clones, around 87% being singletons. Trimming took off 0 bases at V and 10 bases at J, with 13 bases between the two ends. The CDR3 consists of 15 residues. CDR1 and CDR2 (germline): LNHNV, YYDKDF (reference sequence). This TCR was recovered from an adult with an advanced solid tumor such as melanoma, head and neck, liver or kidney cancer. The rearrangement uses TRBV15 and TRBJ1-6; TRBD1 is a possible D gene (6 bases). The specimen comprised CD4+ or CD8+ T cells sorted from blood, sampled in a trial of the OX40 agonist ivuxolimab. The DNA of the CDR3 is TGTGCCACCAGCAGAGATCGAGGGGGTGAATCACCCCTCCACTTT. Its protein product is CATSRDRGGESPLHF.